This T cell receptor (beta chain) was captured in a study of PD-1 blockade in classical Hodgkin lymphoma. TCRdb's table, derived via immunoSEQ multiplex PCR, lists solely in-frame clones and lacks some. Among about 23,000 clones listed, approximately 87% were seen once. Noted time point: cycle 4 day 1 (C4D1), after less than seven weeks of nivolumab. Following autologous stem cell transplantation, relapse occurred in every patient, and exposure to brentuximab vedotin varied. CDR3 size: 15 residues. V was clipped by 3 bases and J by 7 bases, with 15 bases between them. Germline CDR1 is MGHRA and CDR2 is YSYEKL. In this sample, this clone turned up a few times. The antigen remains undetermined. Study outcomes and limitations: Patients with a complete response exhibited baseline diversity comparable to newly diagnosed patients.

This receptor was obtained from a human donor with classical Hodgkin lymphoma. The sample in question was peripheral blood mononuclear cells (PBMCs), obtained before the fourth cycle of nivolumab. The V and J genes are TRBV4-1 and TRBJ2-2; D is unresolved. CDR3 nucleotides: TGCGCCAGCAGCCACCCCGATCGCGGAGTCGGGGAGCTGTTTTTT. It codes for CASSHPDRGVGELFF.